Presented here are 28 T cell receptor beta chains from one specimen sequenced in a study of graft-versus-host responses after intestinal transplantation. Sequencing used immunoSEQ multiplex PCR; TCRdb keeps in-frame clones, though not all of them. The repertoire consists of 40,000 to 45,000 clones, with roughly nine tenths occurring once and the leading ten covering over 2%. The sequencing used PBMCs, collected approximately 320 days after intestinal transplant. The source is a human patient who received an intestinal transplant, so some T cells may come from the graft donor.

The chain joins TRBV5-6 to TRBJ2-7, with D uncertain. This CDR3 spans 14 amino acids. Germline CDR1 and CDR2: SGHDT and YYEEEE. Trimming removed 2 bases at V and 0 bases at J, with 9 bases between. The CDR3 loop is CASSFRLTSYEQYF. CDR3 nucleotide sequence: TGTGCCAGCAGCTTCAGGTTAACCTCCTACGAGCAGTACTTC.

This clone was observed once. The V and J genes are TRBV7-3 and TRBJ2-2; maybe TRBD1 (6 bases). The germline CDR1 and CDR2 sequences are SGHTA and FQGTGA. The CDR3 has 14 amino acids. V gave up 5 bases and J gave up 4 bases, with 11 bases separating them. The CDR3 protein is CASSPQGGTGELFF. CDR3 DNA sequence: TGTGCCAGCAGCCCTCAAGGGGGCACCGGGGAGCTGTTTTTT.

V usage is TRBV23-1 and J usage is TRBJ2-4, with unresolved D. TRBV23-1 carries the ORF label, with uncertain function. Trimming removed 2 bases from V and 6 bases from J, with 26 bases in between. The CDR3 runs to 19 residues. Here the CDR3 DNA reads TGCGCCAGCAGTCAAGGGTCCGCTCCGGACGTAGTGGGTCGAAACATTCAGTACTTC. Residues: CASSQGSAPDVVGRNIQYF.

The genes are TRBV11-2 and TRBJ2-1; 7 bases map to TRBD2. This CDR3 comprises 17 residues. V shed 4 bases, J shed 0 bases, and the junction held 9 bases outside the gene matches. Germline assignment: CDR1 SGHAT and CDR2 FQNNGV. The CDR3 is CASSSRLAVSSYNEQFF. CDR3 DNA: TGTGCCAGCAGCTCCCGACTAGCTGTGAGCTCCTACAATGAGCAGTTCTTC.

The chain couples TRBV5-5 to TRBJ2-1; D unclear. Germline lookup yields CDR1 SGHKS and CDR2 YYEKEE (reference sequence). Trimming took off 4 bases at V and 0 bases at J, with 17 bases between the two ends. The CDR3 has 17 amino acids. This chain's CDR3 is CASSLWAVWSSYNEQFF. CDR3 nucleotides: TGTGCCAGCAGCCTCTGGGCGGTCTGGAGCTCCTACAATGAGCAGTTCTTC. The whole variable domain, filled in from reference TRBV5-5 and TRBJ2-1, reads DAGVTQSPTHLIKTRGQQVTLRCSPISGHKSVSWYQQVLGQGPQFIFQYYEKEERGRGNFPDRFSARQFPNYSSELNVNALLLGDSALYLCASSLWAVWSSYNEQFFGPGTRLTVL.

The rearrangement joins TRBV7-9 to TRBJ2-3; no reliable D call. The V end lost 8 bases, the J end lost 4 bases, and 1 base lay between the germline ends. Looked up from germline, CDR1 is SEHNR and CDR2 is FQNEAQ (reference sequence). The CDR3 is made up of 9 amino acids. CDR3 amino acids: CASPDTQYF. As DNA, the CDR3 is TGTGCCAGCCCAGATACGCAGTATTTT.

The rearrangement links TRBV12-5 to TRBJ2-1; TRBD1 matches 11 bases. Germline V gives CDR1 LGHNT, CDR2 FRNRAP. CDR3 length: 16 amino acids. The V segment lost 0 bases and the J segment 8 bases; nucleotides outside the gene matches: 6. CDR3 in amino acids: CASGLVVDRGLHEQFF. The CDR3, as DNA: TGTGCTAGTGGTTTGGTAGTGGACAGGGGGCTGCATGAGCAGTTCTTC.

The CDR3 loop is CASSVSVGEAYNEQFF. The CDR3 DNA reads as TGTGCCAGCAGCGTATCGGTCGGGGAAGCCTACAATGAGCAGTTCTTC. The chain uses TRBV9 and TRBJ2-1, with a tentative D call TRBD2 (5 bases). The CDR3 loop spans 16 amino acids. V gave up 1 base and J gave up 2 bases, with 13 bases separating them. CDR1 and CDR2 (germline): SGDLS, YYNGEE.

In this sample, this clone turned up once. The chain recombines TRBV6-5 with TRBJ2-1; D not certain. Between the trimmed V and J ends, which lost 6 bases and 5 bases, there was a span of 5 bases. From germline, CDR1 is MNHEY and CDR2 SVGAGI. The length of the CDR3 is 11 residues. CDR3 protein: CASSLNNEQFF. CDR3 bases: TGTGCCAGCAGCCTAAACAATGAGCAGTTCTTC.

This chain connects TRBV21-1 to TRBJ1-1. TRBV21-1 is a pseudogene. CDR3 length: 10 residues. The CDR3 sequence: CASSKGGGFF. The CDR3 DNA reads TGTGCCAGCAGCAAAGGGGGAGGTTTCTTT.

This sequence joins TRBV25-1 and TRBJ1-2; D unresolved. Germline loops: CDR1 MGHDK, CDR2 SYGVNS. Trimming shortened V by 3 bases and J by 1 base, and 12 bases separated the two germline ends. The CDR3 runs to 15 residues. The CDR3 region is CASSEYADLNYGYTF. The CDR3 nucleotides read TGTGCCAGCAGTGAGTACGCGGACCTTAACTATGGCTACACCTTC.

The chain links TRBV29-1 to TRBJ2-1, with D perhaps assigned TRBD1 or TRBD2 (5 bases each). The CDR3 loop spans 15 amino acids. Trimming took off 3 bases at V and 2 bases at J, with 14 bases between the two ends. CDR1 SQVTM and CDR2 ANQGSEA come from the germline V gene. The CDR3 loop is CSVDSTGTAYNEQFF. The DNA of the CDR3 is TGCAGCGTTGATTCCACCGGGACGGCCTACAATGAGCAGTTCTTC.

The chain is built from TRBV6-1 and TRBJ2-1; 15 bases line up with TRBD2. Germline CDR1 reads MNHNS; CDR2 reads SASEGT. V lost 6 bases, J lost 6 bases, and 9 bases stayed unmatched. The CDR3 is made up of 17 amino acids. The CDR3 spells CASSEIAGLAGGNEQFF. The DNA for the CDR3 is TGTGCCAGCAGCGAAATTGCGGGACTAGCGGGGGGCAATGAGCAGTTCTTC.

This clone was seen a handful of times. The chain carries TRBV6-1 and TRBJ1-2, with 8 bases matching TRBD1. After removal of 0 bases from V and 8 bases from J, the junction contained 8 bases not matched to a gene. The CDR3 runs to 15 residues. Germline CDR1 is MNHNS and CDR2 is SASEGT. The CDR3 DNA reads as TGTGCCAGCAGTGAAGCCACCGGGACAGGAGGCGGCTACACCTTC. This translates into CASSEATGTGGGYTF.

The CDR3, as DNA: TGTGCCAGCCTTTTAGGGACAGAATACAATGAGCAGTTCTTC. Protein: CASLLGTEYNEQFF. The rearrangement links TRBV28 to TRBJ2-1; TRBD1 matches at 7 bases. V lost 8 bases and J lost 4; bases outside the gene matches: 8. The CDR3 spans 14 residues. Germline V CDR1 and CDR2: MDHEN, SYDVKM.

This chain links TRBV5-1 with TRBJ2-5; D gene uncertain. Looked up from germline, CDR1 is SGHRS and CDR2 is YFSETQ. CDR3 length equals 11 residues. V was pared by 4 bases and J by 0 bases, with 1 base between. The CDR3 DNA sequence: TGCGCCAGCAGCAACCAAGAGACCCAGTACTTC. It yields the protein CASSNQETQYF.

This chain links TRBV6-1 with TRBJ1-5, with D possibly being TRBD1 (6 bases). The CDR3 extends over 16 amino acids. Germline CDR1 reads MNHNS; CDR2 reads SASEGT. V was pared by 4 bases and J by 0 bases, with 13 bases between. For the CDR3, the DNA is TGTGCCAGCAGTGGGCAGGGGTCCTATAGCAATCAGCCCCAGCATTTT. This translates into CASSGQGSYSNQPQHF.

In this sample, this clone turned up once. The chain recombines TRBV12-5 with TRBJ2-3, with D hard to call. With 9 bases removed from V and 3 bases from J, the gap between germline ends came to 4 bases. Germline V gives CDR1 LGHNT, CDR2 FRNRAP. The CDR3 loop spans 10 amino acids. The CDR3 DNA is TGTGCTAGATTTACAGATACGCAGTATTTT. This codes for CARFTDTQYF.

V usage is TRBV7-9 and J usage is TRBJ2-2; D unclear. The length of the CDR3 is 13 residues. Trimming stripped 1 base from V and 6 bases from J, with 6 bases between. Germline CDR1 reads SEHNR; CDR2 reads FQNEAQ (reference sequence). The CDR3 spells CASSLGGAGELFF. For the CDR3, the DNA is TGTGCCAGCAGCTTAGGTGGGGCCGGGGAGCTGTTTTTT.

The gene calls are TRBV4-1 and TRBJ1-2; D ambiguous. Per the germline V gene, CDR1 is MGHRA and CDR2 is YSYEKL. V lost 0 bases and J 8 bases, leaving 16 bases between the germline ends. This CDR3 has 15 residues. CDR3 in DNA: TGCGCCAGCAGCCAAGATGGTTACAGCCCCCGGGGCTACACCTTC. Amino acids: CASSQDGYSPRGYTF.

The chain recombines TRBV4-2 with TRBJ2-3; 7 nucleotides line up with TRBD2. J lost 0 bases, V lost 2 bases, and 14 bases had no gene match. CDR1 is LGHNA, CDR2 YNFKEQ, per germline. The CDR3 consists of 19 residues. CDR3 DNA sequence: TGTGCCAGCAGCCAACATACCGGGACTATCTTCTCTAGCACAGATACGCAGTATTTT. Translated, it gives CASSQHTGTIFSSTDTQYF.

The chain couples TRBV6-1 to TRBJ2-5, with 10 bases matching TRBD2. The CDR3 loop spans 19 amino acids. Germline V lookup: CDR1 MNHNS, CDR2 SASEGT. V gave up 2 bases and J gave up 4 bases; unmatched junction bases: 16. The CDR3 loop is CASSEHLSGQLAGIETQYF. In DNA, the CDR3 is TGTGCCAGCAGTGAACACCTCAGTGGGCAACTAGCGGGGATAGAGACCCAGTACTTC.

The rearrangement joins TRBV5-1 to TRBJ1-3; 7 positions match TRBD1. Germline CDR1 SGHRS, CDR2 YFSETQ. With 2 bases clipped from V and 0 bases from J, the junction kept 2 bases outside the gene matches. This CDR3 contains 15 residues. CDR3: CASSFGTVSGNTIYF. Written as DNA, the CDR3 is TGCGCCAGCAGCTTCGGGACAGTCTCTGGAAACACCATATATTTT.

Concerning this clone: Germline is not matched at one junction end, which may reflect a read error. The chain links TRBV15 to TRBJ1-1, with TRBD1 as a possible D gene (5 bases). Germline V gives CDR1 LNHNV, CDR2 YYDKDF (reference sequence). The CDR3 extends over 13 amino acids. CDR3 protein: CATSRDNTRVVLF. The CDR3 DNA reads as TGTGCCACCAGCAGGGACAATACACGGGTAGTTCTCTTT.

A single count supports this clone. V and J are TRBV6-5 and TRBJ2-2; 14 bases fit TRBD2. The germline gives CDR1 MNHEY, CDR2 SVGAGI. The CDR3 is made up of 14 amino acids. V lost 6 bases and J lost 6; bases outside the gene matches: 0. CDR3 bases: TGTGCCAGCAGGACTAGCGGGGGGGCCGGGGAGCTGTTTTTT. Its translation is CASRTSGGAGELFF.

The chain employs TRBV5-6 and TRBJ2-5, with D possibly TRBD2 on 5 matching bases. The CDR3 is made up of 16 amino acids. V was shortened by 0 bases and J by 5 bases, with 17 bases between the two germline ends. The germline V gene has CDR1 SGHDT and CDR2 YYEEEE. As DNA, the CDR3 is TGTGCCAGCAGCTTGGTCACTAGAAGTGTATGGGAGACCCAGTACTTC. Translation: CASSLVTRSVWETQYF.

This chain connects TRBV27 to TRBJ2-2; no clear D. The CDR3 extends over 16 amino acids. V was cut by 3 bases and J by 6 bases, with 17 bases left in between. CDR1 is MNHEY, CDR2 SMNVEV, per germline (reference sequence). The CDR3 protein is CASSFVGRKYSGELFF. The CDR3, as DNA: TGTGCCAGCAGTTTCGTGGGCAGGAAGTATTCCGGGGAGCTGTTTTTT.

The chain has TRBV18 and TRBJ1-5, with 9 bases fitting TRBD1. This CDR3 contains 20 residues. Germline V gene data show CDR1 as KGHSH and CDR2 as LQKENI. The V and J ends lost 4 bases and 4 bases, in that order; junction bases with no gene match: 20. As DNA, the CDR3 is TGTGCCAGCTCACTAACGGCCCCTTCCCTGGGACAGGGTTTAAATCAGCCCCAGCATTTT. Translated, it gives CASSLTAPSLGQGLNQPQHF.